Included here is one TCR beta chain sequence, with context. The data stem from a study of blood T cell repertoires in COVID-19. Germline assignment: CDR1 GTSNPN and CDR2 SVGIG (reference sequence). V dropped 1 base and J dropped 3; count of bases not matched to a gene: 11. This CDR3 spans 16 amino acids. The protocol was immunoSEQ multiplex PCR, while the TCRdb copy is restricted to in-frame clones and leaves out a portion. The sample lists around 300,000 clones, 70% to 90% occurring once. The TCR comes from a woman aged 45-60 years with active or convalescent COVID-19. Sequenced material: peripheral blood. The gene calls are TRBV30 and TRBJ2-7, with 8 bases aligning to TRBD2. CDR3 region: CAWSAGIGGAIYEQYF. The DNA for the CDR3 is TGTGCCTGGAGTGCGGGTATCGGGGGGGCCATCTACGAGCAGTACTTC.